The present TCR beta chain was sequenced within a study of tumor and adjacent non-tumor tissue in lung cancer. Study background: There were approximately twelve adenocarcinoma, 2 squamous cell carcinoma and 1 small cell lung cancer cases. Overall study findings and caveats: Tumor TCR diversity, when higher, was linked to shorter survival. TCR diversity was significantly greater in tumor than normal lung tissue.

TCRbeta libraries were built with three rounds of nested PCR, modified from ARM-PCR. TCRdb recomputed calls from the multiplex PCR reads with MiXCR, one row per CDR3 protein. The data contain tens of thousands of distinct CDR3 sequences, around 60% of them singletons. This clonotype was counted between two and nine times. Its antigen is not identified. No cell sorting was done before RNA was extracted from the tissue. Newly diagnosed lung cancer patients had thoracic surgery in China, August–late 2014, without prior chemotherapy. The V and J ends lost 6 bases and 0 bases respectively, with 6 bases between them. This CDR3 has 14 residues. CDR1 and CDR2 (germline): MNHEY, SMNVEV (reference sequence).

The chain combines TRBV27 with TRBJ2-6; D uncertain. Sequenced sample: lung tumor tissue. The TCR originated in a man aged 50-60 years with non-small cell lung cancer. This chain's CDR3 is CASSRRSGANVLTF. The CDR3 DNA follows: TGTGCCAGCAGCCGTCGCTCTGGGGCCAACGTCCTGACTTTC.